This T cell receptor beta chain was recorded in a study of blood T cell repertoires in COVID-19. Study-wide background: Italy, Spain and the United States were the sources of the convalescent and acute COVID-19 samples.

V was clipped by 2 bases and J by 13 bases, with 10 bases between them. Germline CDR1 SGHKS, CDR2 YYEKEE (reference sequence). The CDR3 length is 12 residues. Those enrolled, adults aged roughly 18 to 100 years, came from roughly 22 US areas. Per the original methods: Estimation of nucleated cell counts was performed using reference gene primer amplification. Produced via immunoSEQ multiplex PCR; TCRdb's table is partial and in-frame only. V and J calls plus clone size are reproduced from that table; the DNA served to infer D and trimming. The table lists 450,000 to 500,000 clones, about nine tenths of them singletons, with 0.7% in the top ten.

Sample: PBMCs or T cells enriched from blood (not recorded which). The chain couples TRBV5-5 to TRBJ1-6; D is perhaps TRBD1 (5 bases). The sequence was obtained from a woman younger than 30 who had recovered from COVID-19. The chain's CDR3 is CASSFGTAPLHF. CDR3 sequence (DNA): TGTGCCAGCAGCTTCGGGACTGCGCCCCTCCACTTT.